Here is one T cell receptor beta chain with its context. Its antigen is still unknown. CDR3 size: 14 residues. Germline V gives CDR1 SGDLS, CDR2 YYNGEE. J gave up 5 bases and V 3 bases, and 8 bases lay outside the gene matches. This sample stems from a study of naive and memory T cell subsets. Overnight CMV lysate stimulation of fresh PBMCs defined donor CMV status by CD4+ IFNgamma. An equimolar mix of two oligonucleotides served as the beta constant-region primer for TRBC1 and TRBC2. Ligated cDNA was amplified by four rounds of PCR with nested alpha and beta constant-region primers and SP2. In TCRdb, the UMI-ligation and nested PCR reads were re-called with MiXCR into one record per CDR3 protein. In the table there are 1,400 to 1,500 distinct CDR3 sequences, 7.4% of which are singletons. General study results and limits: Clonotypes here are unpaired alpha or beta chain sequences.

This receptor was identified in a human donor in good health. Sequenced input: CD8+ TEMRA cells from blood. Subset denoted: effector memory re-expressing CD45RA, CD45RA+ CD27-. The chain carries TRBV9 and TRBJ2-7, with 7 bases matching TRBD1. This CDR3 is CASSEGQTVHEQYF. The CDR3 DNA is TGTGCCAGCAGCGAGGGACAGACGGTCCACGAGCAGTACTTC.